This TCR beta chain was found in a study of CD8 T cells in ankylosing spondylitis. General observations from the study: Reportedly, significant enrichment of disease-linked clones occurred in matched ankylosing spondylitis synovial fluid. A TCR beta motif of about 8 highly homologous variants appeared characteristic of ankylosing spondylitis blood. Peripheral blood samples showed relatively rare disease-linked clones, and these clones were CD8+.

In germline, CDR1 is SGHVS, CDR2 FNYEAQ. Trimming stripped 2 bases from V and 4 bases from J, with 8 bases between. The CDR3 has 13 residues. With molecular barcodes, quantitative 5'-RACE was used to make the TCR beta libraries. TCRdb redid the calling of the 5' RACE reads with MiXCR, one entry per CDR3 protein. The sample yields fewer than 650,000 distinct CDR3 sequences, about 12% seen once. The sample holds a few counts of this clonotype. The antigen is unknown. This chain connects TRBV7-6 to TRBJ1-1, with D hard to call. The source of this sequence is a male donor with ankylosing spondylitis. Sequenced: blood, either unsorted or a sorted T cell fraction (not recorded which). CDR3 in DNA: TGTGCCAGCAGCTTACGGTCGGGCACTGAAGCTTTCTTT. It translates to CASSLRSGTEAFF.